This T cell receptor (beta chain) was found in a study of early T cells in non-severe SARS-CoV-2 infection. This clonotype was seen a few times. No antigen is known for it. Study conclusions and caveats: A preference for anti-spike CD8 responses marked VDJdb matching, which missed private and CD4 specificities.

CDR3 length: 12 residues. V was trimmed by 3 bases and J by 5 bases, leaving 7 bases between them. Unique molecular identifiers (one per individual cDNA molecule) were attached. TCRdb ran MiXCR on the 5' RACE reads and lists one entry per CDR3 protein. The data hold 55,000 to 75,000 distinct CDR3 sequences, with roughly a tenth observed a single time. V gene TRBV12-3 or TRBV12-4 combines with J gene TRBJ2-5; D call uncertain. The origin of this receptor is an adult who was a healthcare worker with PCR-confirmed SARS-CoV-2 infection or an uninfected control (not recorded which). The sequencing input was whole blood. The DNA for the CDR3 is TGTGCCAGCAGTTTTTTGAGGGAGACCCAGTACTTC. Amino acids: CASSFLRETQYF.